This TCR beta chain was identified during a study of shared clonotypes between healthy human individuals. Study-wide background: Ranging from 18 to 49 in age, donors were a couple of women and a few men. Findings and limits, study-wide: On the whole, naive subsets had larger estimated richness than memory subsets had. Sharing across four donors was highest in naive CD4 (around 5%) and lowest in memory CD8 (roughly 0.4%).

Notes on this clone: No antigen is known for it.

Germline assignment: CDR1 SEHNR and CDR2 FQNEAQ (reference sequence). The V gene lost 8 bases and the J gene lost 4 bases, with 8 bases spanning the gap. This CDR3 is 12 amino acids long. Clones were read by immunoSEQ multiplex PCR, and TCRdb kept only the in-frame ones, dropping some. The sample includes 600,000 or so clones, 95% to 98% of them seen just once. Naive CD8 populations comprised CD45RO-negative cells positively selected for CCR7, excluding terminally differentiated effector memory CD45RA+ cells. The TCR sequence derives from a man in his thirties or forties in good health. The sequenced material came from naive CD8+ T cells sorted from blood. This chain connects TRBV7-9 to TRBJ1-4; unclear D gene. The CDR3 reads CASARYNEKLFF. CDR3 in DNA: TGTGCCAGCGCTAGGTATAATGAAAAACTGTTTTTT.